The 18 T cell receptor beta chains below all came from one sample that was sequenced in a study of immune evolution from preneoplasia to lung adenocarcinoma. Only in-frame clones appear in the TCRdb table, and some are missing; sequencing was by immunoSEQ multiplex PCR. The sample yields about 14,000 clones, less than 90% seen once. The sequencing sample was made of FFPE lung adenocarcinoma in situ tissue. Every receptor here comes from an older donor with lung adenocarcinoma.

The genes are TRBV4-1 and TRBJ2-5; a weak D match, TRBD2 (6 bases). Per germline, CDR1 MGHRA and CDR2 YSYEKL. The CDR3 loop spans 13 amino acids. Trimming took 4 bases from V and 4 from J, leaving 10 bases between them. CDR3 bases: TGCGCCAGCAGCCTGGGGACTTTAGAGACCCAGTACTTC. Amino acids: CASSLGTLETQYF.

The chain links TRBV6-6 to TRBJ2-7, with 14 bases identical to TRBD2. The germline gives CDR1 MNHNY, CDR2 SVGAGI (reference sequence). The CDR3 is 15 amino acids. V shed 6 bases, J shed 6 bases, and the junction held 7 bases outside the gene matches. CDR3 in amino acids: CASRSPGLAGVEQYF. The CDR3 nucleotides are TGTGCCAGCAGATCTCCGGGACTAGCGGGAGTCGAGCAGTACTTC.

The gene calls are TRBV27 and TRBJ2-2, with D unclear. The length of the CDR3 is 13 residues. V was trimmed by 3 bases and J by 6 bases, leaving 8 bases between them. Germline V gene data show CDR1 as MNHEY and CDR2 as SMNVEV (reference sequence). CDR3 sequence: CASSFWEAGELFF. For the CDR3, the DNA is TGTGCCAGCAGTTTTTGGGAAGCCGGGGAGCTGTTTTTT.

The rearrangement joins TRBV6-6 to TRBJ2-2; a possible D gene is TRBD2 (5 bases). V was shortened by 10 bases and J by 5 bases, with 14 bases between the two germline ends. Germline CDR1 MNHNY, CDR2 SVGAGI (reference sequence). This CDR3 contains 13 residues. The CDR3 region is CATRRRGTGELFF. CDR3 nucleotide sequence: TGTGCCACCCGTCGCCGGGGAACCGGGGAGCTGTTTTTT.

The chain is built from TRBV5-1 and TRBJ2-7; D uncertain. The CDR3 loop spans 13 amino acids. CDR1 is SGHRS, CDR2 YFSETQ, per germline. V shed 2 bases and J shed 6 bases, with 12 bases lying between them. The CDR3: CASSLSQLGEQYF. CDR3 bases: TGCGCCAGCAGCTTAAGCCAGCTCGGCGAGCAGTACTTC.

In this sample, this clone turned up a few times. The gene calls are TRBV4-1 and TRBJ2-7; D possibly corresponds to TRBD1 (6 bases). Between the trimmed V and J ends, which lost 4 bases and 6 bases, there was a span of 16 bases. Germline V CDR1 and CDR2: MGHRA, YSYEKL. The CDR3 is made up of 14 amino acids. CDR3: CASSLTGLVREQYF. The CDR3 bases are TGCGCCAGCAGCCTTACAGGGTTGGTACGCGAGCAGTACTTC.

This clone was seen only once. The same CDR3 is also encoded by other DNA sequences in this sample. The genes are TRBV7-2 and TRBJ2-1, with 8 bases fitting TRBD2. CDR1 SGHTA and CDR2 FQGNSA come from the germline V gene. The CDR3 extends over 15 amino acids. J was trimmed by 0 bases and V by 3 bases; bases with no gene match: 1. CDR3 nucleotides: TGTGCCAGCAGCTTTAGCGGGAACTCCTACAATGAGCAGTTCTTC. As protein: CASSFSGNSYNEQFF.

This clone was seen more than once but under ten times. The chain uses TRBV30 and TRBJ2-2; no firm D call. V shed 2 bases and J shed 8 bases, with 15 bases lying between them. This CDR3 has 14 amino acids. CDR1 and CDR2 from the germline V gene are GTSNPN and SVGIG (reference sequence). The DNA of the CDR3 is TGTGCCTGGAGTCGCTTGCGGCTCGGTGGGGAGCTGTTTTTT. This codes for CAWSRLRLGGELFF.

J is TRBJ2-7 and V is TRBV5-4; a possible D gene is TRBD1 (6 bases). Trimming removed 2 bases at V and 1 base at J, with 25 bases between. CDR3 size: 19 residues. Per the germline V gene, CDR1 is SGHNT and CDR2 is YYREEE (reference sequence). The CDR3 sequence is CASSFGADSRGKLSYEQYF. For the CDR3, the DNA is TGTGCCAGCAGCTTTGGCGCGGATTCGAGGGGGAAATTGTCCTACGAGCAGTACTTC.

The CDR3 here is CASSPQGGRADNEQFF. CDR3 in DNA: TGTGCCAGCAGCCCACAGGGCGGGAGGGCCGACAATGAGCAGTTCTTC. The V call is TRBV11-2, the J call TRBJ2-1; 9 bases align to TRBD2. Trimming took 5 bases from V and 5 from J; bases not matched to a gene: 10. CDR1 and CDR2 from the germline V gene are SGHAT and FQNNGV. The length of the CDR3 is 16 residues.

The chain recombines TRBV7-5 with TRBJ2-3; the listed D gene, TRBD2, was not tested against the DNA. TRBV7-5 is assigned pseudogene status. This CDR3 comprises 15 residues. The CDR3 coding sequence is TGTGCCAGAAGCTTAGAATACGGCCCCGGGGATACGCAGTATTTT. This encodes CARSLEYGPGDTQYF.

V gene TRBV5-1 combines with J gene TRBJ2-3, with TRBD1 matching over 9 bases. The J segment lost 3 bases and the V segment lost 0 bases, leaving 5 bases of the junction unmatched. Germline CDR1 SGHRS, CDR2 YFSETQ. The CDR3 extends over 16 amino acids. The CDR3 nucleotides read TGCGCCAGCAGCTTGGCAGGACAGGGGTTTACAGATACGCAGTATTTT. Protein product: CASSLAGQGFTDTQYF.

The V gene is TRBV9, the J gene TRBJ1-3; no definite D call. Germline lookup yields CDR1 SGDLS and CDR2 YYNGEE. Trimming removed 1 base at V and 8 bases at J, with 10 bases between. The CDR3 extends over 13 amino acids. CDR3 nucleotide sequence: TGTGCCAGCAGCGTAACCCCTATGGACACCATATATTTT. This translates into CASSVTPMDTIYF.

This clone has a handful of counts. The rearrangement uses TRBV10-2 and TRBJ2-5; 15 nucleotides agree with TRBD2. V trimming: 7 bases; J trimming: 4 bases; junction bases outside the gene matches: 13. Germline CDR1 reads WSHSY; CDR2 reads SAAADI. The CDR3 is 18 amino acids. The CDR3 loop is CASNVDGLAGGVGETQYF. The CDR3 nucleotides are TGCGCCAGCAACGTAGACGGACTAGCGGGAGGGGTAGGAGAGACCCAGTACTTC.

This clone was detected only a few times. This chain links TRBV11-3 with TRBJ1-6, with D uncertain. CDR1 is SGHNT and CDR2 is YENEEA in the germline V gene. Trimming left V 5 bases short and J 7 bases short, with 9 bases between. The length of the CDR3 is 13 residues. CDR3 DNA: TGTGCCAGCAGCCCGGACGGAAATTCACCCCTCCACTTT. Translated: CASSPDGNSPLHF.

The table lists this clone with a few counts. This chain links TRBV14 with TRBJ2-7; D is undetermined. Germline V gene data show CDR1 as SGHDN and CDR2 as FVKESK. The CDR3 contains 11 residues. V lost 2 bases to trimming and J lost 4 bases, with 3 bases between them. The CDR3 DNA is TGTGCCAGCAGCCAATTTTACGAGCAGTACTTC. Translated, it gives CASSQFYEQYF.

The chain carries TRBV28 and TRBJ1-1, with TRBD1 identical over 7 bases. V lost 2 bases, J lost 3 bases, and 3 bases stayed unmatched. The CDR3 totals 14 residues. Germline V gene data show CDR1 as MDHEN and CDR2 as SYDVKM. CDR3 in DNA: TGTGCCAGCAGTTTAAGGGGGCGAGACACTGAAGCTTTCTTT. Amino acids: CASSLRGRDTEAFF. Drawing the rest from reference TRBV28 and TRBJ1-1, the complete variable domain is DVKVTQSSRYLVKRTGEKVFLECVQDMDHENMFWYRQDPGLGLRLIYFSYDVKMKEKGDIPEGYSVSREKKERFSLILESASTNQTSMYLCASSLRGRDTEAFFGQGTRLTVV.

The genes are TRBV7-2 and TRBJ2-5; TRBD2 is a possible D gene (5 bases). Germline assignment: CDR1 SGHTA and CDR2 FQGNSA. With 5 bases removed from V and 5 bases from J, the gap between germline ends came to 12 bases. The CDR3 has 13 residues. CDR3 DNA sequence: TGTGCCAGCAGCCTTGGGAGTCGGGAGACCCAGTACTTC. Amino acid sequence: CASSLGSRETQYF.